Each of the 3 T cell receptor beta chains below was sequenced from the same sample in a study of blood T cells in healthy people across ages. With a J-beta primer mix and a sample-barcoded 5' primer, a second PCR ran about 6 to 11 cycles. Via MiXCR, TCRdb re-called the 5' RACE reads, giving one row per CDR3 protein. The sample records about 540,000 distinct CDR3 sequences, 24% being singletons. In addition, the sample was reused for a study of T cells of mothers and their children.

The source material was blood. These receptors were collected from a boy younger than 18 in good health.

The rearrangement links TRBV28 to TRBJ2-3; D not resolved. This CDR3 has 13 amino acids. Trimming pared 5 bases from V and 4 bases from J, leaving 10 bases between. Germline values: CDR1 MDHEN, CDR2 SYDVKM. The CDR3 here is CASSRMQSDTQYF. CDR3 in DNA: TGTGCCAGCAGTCGGATGCAATCAGATACGCAGTATTTT.

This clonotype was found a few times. The CDR3 loop is CASSRGMDGATDTQYF. DNA for the CDR3: TGTGCCAGCAGCCGGGGGATGGACGGAGCCACAGATACGCAGTATTTT. J is TRBJ2-3 and V is TRBV5-4, with TRBD2 as a possible D gene (6 bases). This CDR3 has 16 residues. Germline CDR1 is SGHNT and CDR2 is YYREEE (reference sequence). Trimming took 4 bases from V and 2 from J, leaving 17 bases between them.

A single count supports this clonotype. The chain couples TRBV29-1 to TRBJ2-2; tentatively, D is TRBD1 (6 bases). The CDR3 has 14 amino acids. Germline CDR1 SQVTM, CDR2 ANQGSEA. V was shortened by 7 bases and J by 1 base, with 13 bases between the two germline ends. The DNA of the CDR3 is TGCAGCGCCAGGGGACACATGAACACCGGGGAGCTGTTTTTT. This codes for CSARGHMNTGELFF.